The 5 T cell receptor beta chains listed next were all sequenced from one sample in a study of OX40 agonist ivuxolimab in advanced cancers. Clones were read by immunoSEQ multiplex PCR, and TCRdb kept only the in-frame ones, dropping some. The repertoire consists of 90,000 or so clones, with more than 85% occurring once and the leading ten covering 2% to 3%. Sequenced here: CD4+ or CD8+ T cells sorted from blood, sampled in a trial of the OX40 agonist ivuxolimab. Receptor source: an adult with an advanced solid tumor such as melanoma, head and neck, liver or kidney cancer.

The CDR3, as DNA: TGTGCCACCCGCCAGACGATGCTAGACAATGAGCAGTTCTTC. It encodes CATRQTMLDNEQFF. The V gene is TRBV6-5, the J gene TRBJ2-1; D uncertain. Germline assignment: CDR1 MNHEY and CDR2 SVGAGI. CDR3 length equals 14 residues. The V end was cut by 10 bases, the J end by 5 bases, with 18 bases between.

This rearrangement joins TRBV13 to TRBJ2-4; TRBD1 agrees at 10 bases. The trim removed 5 bases at V and 9 bases at J, leaving 7 bases unmatched. The CDR3 is 14 residues long. Germline V gene data show CDR1 as PRHDT and CDR2 as FYEKMQ (reference sequence). CDR3 residues: CASSTRQGARIQYF. CDR3 nucleotides: TGTGCCAGCAGCACCAGACAGGGGGCGCGCATTCAGTACTTC.

The chain links TRBV28 to TRBJ2-5; D possibly corresponds to TRBD2 (6 bases). The germline CDR1 and CDR2 sequences are MDHEN and SYDVKM. The V and J ends lost 3 bases and 5 bases respectively, with 16 bases between them. The CDR3 spans 15 residues. The CDR3 bases are TGTGCCAGCAGTTTGGGCGGGGTCGCAGGGGAGACCCAGTACTTC. It yields the protein CASSLGGVAGETQYF.

CDR3 residues: CAGSEISYEQYF. The DNA of the CDR3 is TGTGCCGGAAGTGAGATTTCCTACGAGCAGTACTTC. The J gene is TRBJ2-7, the V gene TRBV2, with D uncertain. The V end was cut by 11 bases, the J end by 1 base, with 12 bases between. The germline V gene encodes CDR1 SNHLY and CDR2 FYNNEI. The CDR3 totals 12 residues.

V and J are TRBV18 and TRBJ1-2, with TRBD1 matching over 8 bases. Trimming took 6 bases from V and 2 from J; bases not matched to a gene: 8. CDR1 KGHSH and CDR2 LQKENI come from the germline V gene. This CDR3 region has 15 residues. The CDR3 loop is CASSLGTGRNYGYTF. In DNA, the CDR3 is TGTGCCAGCTCCCTAGGGACAGGTAGAAACTATGGCTACACCTTC.